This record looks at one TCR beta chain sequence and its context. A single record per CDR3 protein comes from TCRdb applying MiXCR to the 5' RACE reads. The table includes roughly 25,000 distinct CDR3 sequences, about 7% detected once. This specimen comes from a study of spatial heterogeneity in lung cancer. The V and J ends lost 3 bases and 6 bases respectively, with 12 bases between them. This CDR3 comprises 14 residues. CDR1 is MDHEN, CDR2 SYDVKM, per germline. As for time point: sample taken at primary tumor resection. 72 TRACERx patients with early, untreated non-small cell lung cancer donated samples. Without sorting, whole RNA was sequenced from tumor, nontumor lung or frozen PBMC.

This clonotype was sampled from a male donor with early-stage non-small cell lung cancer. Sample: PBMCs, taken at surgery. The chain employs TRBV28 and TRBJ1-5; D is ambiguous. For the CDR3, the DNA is TGTGCCAGCAGTTTGCTTAGAGTAAGTCAGCCCCAGCATTTT. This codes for CASSLLRVSQPQHF. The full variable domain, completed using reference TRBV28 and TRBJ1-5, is DVKVTQSSRYLVKRTGEKVFLECVQDMDHENMFWYRQDPGLGLRLIYFSYDVKMKEKGDIPEGYSVSREKKERFSLILESASTNQTSMYLCASSLLRVSQPQHFGDGTRLSIL.